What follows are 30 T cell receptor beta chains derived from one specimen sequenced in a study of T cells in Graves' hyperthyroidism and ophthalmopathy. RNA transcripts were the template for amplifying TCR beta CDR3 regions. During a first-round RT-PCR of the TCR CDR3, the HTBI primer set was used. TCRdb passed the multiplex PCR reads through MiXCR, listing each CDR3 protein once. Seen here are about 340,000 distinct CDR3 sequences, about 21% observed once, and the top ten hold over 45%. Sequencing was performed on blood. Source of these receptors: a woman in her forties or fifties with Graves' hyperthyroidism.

This chain's CDR3 is CSALPGGPNEKLFF. The CDR3 DNA is TGCAGTGCCTTACCCGGGGGACCTAATGAAAAACTGTTTTTT. The gene calls are TRBV20-1 and TRBJ1-4, with D perhaps matching TRBD1 (5 bases). Germline loops: CDR1 DFQATT, CDR2 SNEGSKA (reference sequence). Deletions cut 6 bases from V and 3 bases from J, with 14 bases between. The CDR3 has 14 amino acids.

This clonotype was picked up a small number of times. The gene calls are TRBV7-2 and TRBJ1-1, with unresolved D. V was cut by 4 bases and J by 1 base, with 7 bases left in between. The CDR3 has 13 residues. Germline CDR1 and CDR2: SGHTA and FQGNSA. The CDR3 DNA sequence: TGTGCCAGCAGCTCCGGAAGGAACACTGAAGCTTTCTTT. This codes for CASSSGRNTEAFF.

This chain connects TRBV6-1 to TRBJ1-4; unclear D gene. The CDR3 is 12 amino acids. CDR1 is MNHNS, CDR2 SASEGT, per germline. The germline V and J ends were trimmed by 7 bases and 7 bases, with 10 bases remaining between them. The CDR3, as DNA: TGTGCCAGCAAAGGGTGGGGTGAAAAACTGTTTTTT. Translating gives CASKGWGEKLFF.

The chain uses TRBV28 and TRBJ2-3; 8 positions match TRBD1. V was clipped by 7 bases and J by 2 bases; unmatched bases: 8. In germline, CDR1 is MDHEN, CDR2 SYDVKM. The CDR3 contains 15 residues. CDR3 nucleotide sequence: TGTGCCAGCACGCTTCACAGGGGGAACACAGATACGCAGTATTTT. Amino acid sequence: CASTLHRGNTDTQYF.

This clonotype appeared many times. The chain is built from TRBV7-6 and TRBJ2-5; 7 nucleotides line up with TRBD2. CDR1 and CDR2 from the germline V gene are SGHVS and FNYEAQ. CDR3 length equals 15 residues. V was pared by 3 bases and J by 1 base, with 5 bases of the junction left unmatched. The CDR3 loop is CASSLEGLVQETQYF. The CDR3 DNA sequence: TGTGCCAGCAGCTTGGAAGGACTAGTCCAAGAGACCCAGTACTTC. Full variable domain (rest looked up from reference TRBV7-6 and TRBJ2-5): GAGVSQSPRYKVTKRGQDVALRCDPISGHVSLYWYRQALGQGPEFLTYFNYEAQQDKSGLPNDRFSAERPEGSISTLTIQRTEQRDSAMYRCASSLEGLVQETQYFGPGTRLLVL.

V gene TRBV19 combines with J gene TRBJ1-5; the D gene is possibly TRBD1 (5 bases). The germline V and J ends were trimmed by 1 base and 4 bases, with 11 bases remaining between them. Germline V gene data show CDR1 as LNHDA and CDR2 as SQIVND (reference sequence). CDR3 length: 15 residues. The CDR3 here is CASSIVGESNQPQHF. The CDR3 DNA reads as TGTGCCAGTAGTATAGTAGGGGAATCAAATCAGCCCCAGCATTTT.

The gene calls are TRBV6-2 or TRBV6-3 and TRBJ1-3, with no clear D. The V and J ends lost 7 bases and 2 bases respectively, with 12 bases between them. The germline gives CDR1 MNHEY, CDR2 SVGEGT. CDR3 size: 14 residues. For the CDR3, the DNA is TGTGCCAGCACGAGGAGCACCCCTGGAAACACCATATATTTT. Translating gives CASTRSTPGNTIYF.

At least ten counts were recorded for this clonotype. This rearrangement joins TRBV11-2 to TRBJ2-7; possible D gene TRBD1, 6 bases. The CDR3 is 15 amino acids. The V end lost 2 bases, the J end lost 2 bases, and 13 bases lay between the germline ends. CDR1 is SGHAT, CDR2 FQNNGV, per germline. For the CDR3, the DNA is TGTGCCAGCAGCTTATTCCTCGACAGGCCCTACGAGCAGTACTTC. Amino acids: CASSLFLDRPYEQYF.

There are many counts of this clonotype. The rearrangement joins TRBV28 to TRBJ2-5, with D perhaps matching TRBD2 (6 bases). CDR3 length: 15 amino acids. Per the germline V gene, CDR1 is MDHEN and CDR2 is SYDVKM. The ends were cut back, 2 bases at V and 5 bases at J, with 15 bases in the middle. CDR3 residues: CASSLVGPEGETQYF. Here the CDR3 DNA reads TGTGCCAGCAGTTTAGTGGGCCCGGAGGGCGAGACCCAGTACTTC.

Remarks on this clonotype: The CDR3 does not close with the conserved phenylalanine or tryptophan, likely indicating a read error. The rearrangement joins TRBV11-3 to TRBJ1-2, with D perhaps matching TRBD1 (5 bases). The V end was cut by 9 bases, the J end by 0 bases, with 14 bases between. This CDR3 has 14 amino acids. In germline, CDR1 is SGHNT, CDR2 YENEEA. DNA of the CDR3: TGTGCCAGTCTTAACCGGGACCCTAACTATGGCTACACCCTC. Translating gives CASLNRDPNYGYTL.

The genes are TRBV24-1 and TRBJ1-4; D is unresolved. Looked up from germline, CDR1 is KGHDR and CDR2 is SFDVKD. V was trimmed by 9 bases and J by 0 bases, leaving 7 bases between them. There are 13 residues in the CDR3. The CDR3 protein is CATADATNEKLFF. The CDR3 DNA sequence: TGTGCCACCGCGGATGCAACTAATGAAAAACTGTTTTTT.

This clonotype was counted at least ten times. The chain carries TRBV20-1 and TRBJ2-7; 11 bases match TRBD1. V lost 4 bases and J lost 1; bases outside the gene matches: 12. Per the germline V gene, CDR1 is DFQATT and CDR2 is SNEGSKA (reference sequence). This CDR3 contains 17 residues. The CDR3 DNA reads TGCAGTGCTATTCCGGGACAGGGGGAACAGAAGTCCTACGAGCAGTACTTC. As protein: CSAIPGQGEQKSYEQYF.

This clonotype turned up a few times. The CDR3 nucleotides read TGTGCCAGCAGCCGAGGTCTACTCGTAACAGGGAAATCCGGGCTAGTCATACCAGAGACCCAGTACTTC. The encoded protein is CASSRGLLVTGKSGLVIPETQYF. The rearrangement uses TRBV3-1 and TRBJ2-5, with D possibly being TRBD1 (6 bases). This CDR3 region has 23 residues. V shed 4 bases and J shed 4 bases, with 40 bases lying between them. In germline, CDR1 is LGHDT, CDR2 YNNKEL (reference sequence).

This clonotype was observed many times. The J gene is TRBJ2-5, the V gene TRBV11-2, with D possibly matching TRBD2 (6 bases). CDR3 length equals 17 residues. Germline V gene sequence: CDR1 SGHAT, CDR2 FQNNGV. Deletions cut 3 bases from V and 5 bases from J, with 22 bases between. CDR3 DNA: TGTGCCAGCAGCTTCCGAGGGGACTGGGGAAAGGGGGAGACCCAGTACTTC. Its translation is CASSFRGDWGKGETQYF.

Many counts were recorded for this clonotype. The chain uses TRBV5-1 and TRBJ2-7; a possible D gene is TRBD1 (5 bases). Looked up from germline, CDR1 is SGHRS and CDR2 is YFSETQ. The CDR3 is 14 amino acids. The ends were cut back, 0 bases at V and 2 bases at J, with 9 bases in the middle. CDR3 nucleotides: TGCGCCAGCAGCTTGGACAGGCGAACCTACGAGCAGTACTTC. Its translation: CASSLDRRTYEQYF.

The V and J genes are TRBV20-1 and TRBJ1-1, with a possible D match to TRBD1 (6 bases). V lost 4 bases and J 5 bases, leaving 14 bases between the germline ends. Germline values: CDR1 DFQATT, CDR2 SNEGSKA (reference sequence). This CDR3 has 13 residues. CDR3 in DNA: TGCAGTGCTACCGGGGAGGGGACAACTGAAGCTTTCTTT. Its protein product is CSATGEGTTEAFF.

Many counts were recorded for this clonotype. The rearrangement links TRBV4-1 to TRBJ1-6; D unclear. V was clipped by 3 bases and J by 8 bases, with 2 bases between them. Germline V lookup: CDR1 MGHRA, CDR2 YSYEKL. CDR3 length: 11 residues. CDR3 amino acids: CASSHDSPLHF. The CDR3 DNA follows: TGCGCCAGCAGCCATGATTCACCCCTCCACTTT.

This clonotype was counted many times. The CDR3 DNA reads as TGCAGCGGAGACAGGGACGGCAATGAGCAGTTCTTC. Amino acid sequence: CSGDRDGNEQFF. The chain combines TRBV29-1 with TRBJ2-1; 7 bases are a match to TRBD1. The CDR3 is 12 residues long. Germline V CDR1 and CDR2: SQVTM, ANQGSEA. Trimming cost V 7 bases and J 6 bases; bases outside gene matches: 6.

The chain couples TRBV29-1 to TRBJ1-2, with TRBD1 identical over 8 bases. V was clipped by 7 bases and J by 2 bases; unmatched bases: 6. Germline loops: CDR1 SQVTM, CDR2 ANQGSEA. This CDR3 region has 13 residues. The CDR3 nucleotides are TGCAGCGCCCAAGGACAGGGAAACTATGGCTACACCTTC. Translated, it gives CSAQGQGNYGYTF.

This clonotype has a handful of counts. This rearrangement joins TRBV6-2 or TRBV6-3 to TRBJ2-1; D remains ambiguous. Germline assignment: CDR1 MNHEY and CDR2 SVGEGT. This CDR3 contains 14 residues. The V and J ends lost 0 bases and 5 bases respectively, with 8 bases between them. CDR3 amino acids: CASSYSGTDNEQFF. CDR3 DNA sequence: TGTGCCAGCAGTTACTCGGGAACTGACAATGAGCAGTTCTTC.

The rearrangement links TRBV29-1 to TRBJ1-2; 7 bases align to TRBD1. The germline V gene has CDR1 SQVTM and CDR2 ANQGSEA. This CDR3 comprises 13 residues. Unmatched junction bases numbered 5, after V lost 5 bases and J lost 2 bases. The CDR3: CSVRDRRNYGYTF. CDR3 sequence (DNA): TGCAGCGTTAGGGACAGACGCAACTATGGCTACACCTTC.

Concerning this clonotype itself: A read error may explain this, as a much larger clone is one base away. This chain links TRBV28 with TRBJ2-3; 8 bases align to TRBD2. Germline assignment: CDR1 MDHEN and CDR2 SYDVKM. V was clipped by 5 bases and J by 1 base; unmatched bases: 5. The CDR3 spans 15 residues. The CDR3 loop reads CASSDGGRRTDTQYF. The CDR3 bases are TGTGCCAGCAGTGACGGCGGGAGGCGCACAGATACGCAGTATTTT.

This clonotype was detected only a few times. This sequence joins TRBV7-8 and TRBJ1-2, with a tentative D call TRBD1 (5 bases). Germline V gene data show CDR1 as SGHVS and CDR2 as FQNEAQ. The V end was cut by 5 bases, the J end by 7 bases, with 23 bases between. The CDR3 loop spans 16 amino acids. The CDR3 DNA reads TGTGCCAGCAGCCAAAGGCAGGGAGCCATTTTAATTGGCTACACCTTC. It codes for CASSQRQGAILIGYTF.

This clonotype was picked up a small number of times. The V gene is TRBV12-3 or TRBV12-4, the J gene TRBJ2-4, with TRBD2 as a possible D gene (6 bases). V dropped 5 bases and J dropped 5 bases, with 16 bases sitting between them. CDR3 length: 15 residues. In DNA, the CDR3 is TGTGCCAGCAGTCCAGGGTGGCGGAGGGAAAACATTCAGTACTTC. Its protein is CASSPGWRRENIQYF.

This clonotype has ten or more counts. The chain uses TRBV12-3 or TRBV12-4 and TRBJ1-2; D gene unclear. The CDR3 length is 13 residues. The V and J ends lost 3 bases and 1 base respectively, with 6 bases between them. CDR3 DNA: TGTGCCAGCAGTTTTCGATTTAACTATGGCTACACCTTC. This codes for CASSFRFNYGYTF.

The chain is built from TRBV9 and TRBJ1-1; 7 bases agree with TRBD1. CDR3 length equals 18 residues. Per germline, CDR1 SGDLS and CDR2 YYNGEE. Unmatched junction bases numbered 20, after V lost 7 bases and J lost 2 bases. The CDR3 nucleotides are TGTGCCAGCGGCCCCTCGACAGGGACACGTAAACCTAACACTGAAGCTTTCTTT. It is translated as CASGPSTGTRKPNTEAFF.

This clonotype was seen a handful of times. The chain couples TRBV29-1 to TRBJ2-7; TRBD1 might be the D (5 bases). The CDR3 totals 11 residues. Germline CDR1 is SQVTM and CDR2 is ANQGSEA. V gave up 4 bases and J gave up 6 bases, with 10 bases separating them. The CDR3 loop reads CSVVQGREQYF. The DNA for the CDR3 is TGCAGCGTTGTTCAGGGCCGCGAGCAGTACTTC.

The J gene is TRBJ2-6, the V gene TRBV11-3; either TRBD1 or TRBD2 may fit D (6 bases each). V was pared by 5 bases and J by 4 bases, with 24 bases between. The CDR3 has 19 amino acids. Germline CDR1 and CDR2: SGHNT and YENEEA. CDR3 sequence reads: CASSTGGGGGPLGANVLTF. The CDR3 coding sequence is TGTGCCAGCAGCACTGGAGGCGGAGGGGGTCCCTTGGGGGCCAACGTCCTGACTTTC.

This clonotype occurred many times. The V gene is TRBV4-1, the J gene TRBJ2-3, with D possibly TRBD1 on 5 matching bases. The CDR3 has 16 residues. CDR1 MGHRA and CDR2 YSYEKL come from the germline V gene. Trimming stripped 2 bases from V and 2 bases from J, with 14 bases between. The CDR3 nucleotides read TGCGCCAGCAGCCAATCGTTGACAGTCTTCACAGATACGCAGTATTTT. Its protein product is CASSQSLTVFTDTQYF.

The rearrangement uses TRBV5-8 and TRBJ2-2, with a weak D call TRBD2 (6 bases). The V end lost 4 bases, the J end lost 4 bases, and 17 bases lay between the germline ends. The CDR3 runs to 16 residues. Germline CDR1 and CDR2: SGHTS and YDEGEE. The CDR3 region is CASSRMMGGVTGELFF. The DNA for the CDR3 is TGTGCCAGCAGCCGGATGATGGGGGGTGTCACCGGGGAGCTGTTTTTT. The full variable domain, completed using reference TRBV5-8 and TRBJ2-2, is EAGVTQSPTHLIKTRGQQATLRCSPISGHTSVYWYQQALGLGLQFLLWYDEGEERNRGNFPPRFSGRQFPNYSSELNVNALELEDSALYLCASSRMMGGVTGELFFGEGSRLTVL.